One sample yielded the 20 T cell receptor beta chains listed below, sequenced in a study of cytomegalovirus exposure and HLA in healthy donors. 13 Jbeta primers and 60 Vbeta primers were used for the PCR. Libraries were prepared by immunoSEQ multiplex PCR; TCRdb keeps only in-frame clonotypes and omits some of them. The specimen's table records about 51,000 clones. Source material: PBMCs. Source of these receptors: a man between 35 and 55 years old in good health and CMV-seropositive.

This rearrangement joins TRBV19 to TRBJ1-5, with a tentative D call TRBD1 (6 bases). The germline CDR1 and CDR2 sequences are LNHDA and SQIVND (reference sequence). This CDR3 is 12 amino acids long. With 4 bases removed from V and 15 bases from J, the gap between germline ends came to 16 bases. For the CDR3, the DNA is TGTGCCAGTAGTAGTGAACAGGGATCCACGCATTTT. Translation: CASSSEQGSTHF.

The CDR3 protein is CASSVDRDYEQYF. In DNA form, the CDR3 reads TGTGCCAGCAGCGTAGACAGAGACTACGAGCAGTACTTC. The V gene is TRBV9, the J gene TRBJ2-7; no definite D call. V lost 0 bases, J lost 3 bases, and 7 bases lay in between. The length of the CDR3 is 13 residues. The germline gives CDR1 SGDLS, CDR2 YYNGEE.

V gene TRBV29-1 combines with J gene TRBJ2-3; TRBD2 matches 11 bases. V gave up 5 bases and J gave up 4 bases; unmatched junction bases: 5. Germline-derived CDR1 and CDR2 are SQVTM and ANQGSEA. The CDR3 contains 14 residues. DNA of the CDR3: TGCAGCGTTCTCACTAGCGGGAGCCCAGATACGCAGTATTTT. Amino acids: CSVLTSGSPDTQYF.

The chain uses TRBV5-1 and TRBJ2-3, with 7 bases fitting TRBD2. The CDR3 is 16 amino acids. With 0 bases clipped from V and 3 bases from J, the junction kept 7 bases outside the gene matches. Looked up from germline, CDR1 is SGHRS and CDR2 is YFSETQ. CDR3 protein: CASSLDLAGVTDTQYF. For the CDR3, the DNA is TGCGCCAGCAGCTTGGACTTGGCGGGAGTGACAGATACGCAGTATTTT.

The gene calls are TRBV28 and TRBJ2-1, with 10 bases identical to TRBD1. CDR1 MDHEN and CDR2 SYDVKM come from the germline V gene. Losses at the gene ends were 4 bases for V and 5 bases for J; bases not matched to a gene: 8. The CDR3 length is 16 residues. CDR3 sequence: CASSSRQGAPDNEQFF. In DNA, the CDR3 is TGTGCCAGCAGTTCAAGACAGGGGGCCCCCGACAATGAGCAGTTCTTC.

V and J are TRBV2 and TRBJ2-7; 7 bases are a match to TRBD2. Germline CDR1 SNHLY, CDR2 FYNNEI. The trim removed 7 bases at V and 6 bases at J, leaving 12 bases unmatched. The CDR3 spans 14 residues. CDR3 loop: CASILTRGGGEQYF. CDR3 sequence (DNA): TGTGCCAGCATCCTCACACGCGGGGGTGGCGAGCAGTACTTC.

This rearrangement joins TRBV5-1 to TRBJ1-1; 8 positions agree with TRBD1. The CDR3 has 14 residues. The J segment lost 4 bases and the V segment lost 3 bases, leaving 5 bases of the junction unmatched. Looked up from germline, CDR1 is SGHRS and CDR2 is YFSETQ. This CDR3 reads CASSSQGAGTEAFF. The CDR3 DNA reads as TGCGCCAGCAGCTCTCAGGGGGCTGGCACTGAAGCTTTCTTT.

The chain recombines TRBV28 with TRBJ2-7; tentatively, D is TRBD1 (6 bases). This CDR3 region has 16 residues. The germline gives CDR1 MDHEN, CDR2 SYDVKM. V lost 6 bases to trimming and J lost 5 bases, with 23 bases between them. The CDR3 here is CASSDAGGAYRDEQYF. CDR3 bases: TGTGCCAGCAGCGACGCTGGGGGCGCCTATCGTGACGAGCAGTACTTC.

With respect to this clone: This specimen includes other DNA sequences encoding the same CDR3. The CDR3 DNA reads TGCAGTGCTAGGGCCTTGGACGAGCAGTACTTC. Residues: CSARALDEQYF. This rearrangement joins TRBV20-1 to TRBJ2-7; D gene ambiguous. V dropped 3 bases and J dropped 5 bases, with 8 bases sitting between them. Germline V gene data show CDR1 as DFQATT and CDR2 as SNEGSKA (reference sequence). The CDR3 loop spans 11 amino acids.

The chain employs TRBV30 and TRBJ1-1, with a weak D call TRBD1 (5 bases). Trimming stripped 2 bases from V and 4 bases from J, with 11 bases between. There are 13 residues in the CDR3. Looked up from germline, CDR1 is GTSNPN and CDR2 is SVGIG (reference sequence). The DNA for the CDR3 is TGTGCCTGGAGTTGGGGGGGGACCACTGAAGCTTTCTTT. It translates to CAWSWGGTTEAFF.

The chain uses TRBV4-2 and TRBJ1-1; D gene ambiguous. This CDR3 is 13 amino acids long. In germline, CDR1 is LGHNA, CDR2 YNFKEQ. V dropped 4 bases and J dropped 2 bases, with 8 bases sitting between them. The chain's CDR3 is CASSPRINTEAFF. The CDR3 nucleotides are TGTGCCAGCAGCCCGCGGATTAACACTGAAGCTTTCTTT.

The chain combines TRBV28 with TRBJ2-7; D uncertain. The CDR3 is 11 amino acids. Trimming cost V 6 bases and J 3 bases, with 6 bases left between them. Germline V lookup: CDR1 MDHEN, CDR2 SYDVKM. The CDR3 protein is CASRRYYEQYF. The CDR3 nucleotides read TGTGCCAGCAGGAGGTACTACGAGCAGTACTTC.

The V and J genes are TRBV14 and TRBJ1-1, with TRBD1 matching over 8 bases. The CDR3 contains 14 residues. Germline CDR1 is SGHDN and CDR2 is FVKESK. The V gene end was trimmed by 5 bases and the J gene end by 5 bases; junction bases not matched to a gene: 7. CDR3 in amino acids: CASSYVQGATEAFF. The CDR3 nucleotides are TGTGCCAGCAGCTACGTCCAGGGGGCTACTGAAGCTTTCTTT.

This chain uses TRBV4-2 with TRBJ2-1; TRBD2 aligns across 8 bases. V lost 0 bases, J lost 9 bases, and 7 bases stayed unmatched. This CDR3 has 15 amino acids. The germline gives CDR1 LGHNA, CDR2 YNFKEQ. CDR3 protein: CASSQDYRGGREQFF. The CDR3 DNA reads TGTGCCAGCAGCCAAGATTACCGGGGGGGCCGTGAGCAGTTCTTC.

The genes are TRBV7-9 and TRBJ2-5; 9 bases are shared with TRBD2. The germline V gene has CDR1 SEHNR and CDR2 FQNEAQ (reference sequence). The CDR3 loop spans 16 amino acids. V trimming: 5 bases; J trimming: 0 bases; junction bases outside the gene matches: 7. The CDR3 loop reads CASSLPTSGYQETQYF. Here the CDR3 DNA reads TGTGCCAGCAGCCTACCCACTAGCGGGTACCAAGAGACCCAGTACTTC.

The chain is built from TRBV27 and TRBJ2-5; TRBD1 matches 7 bases. The germline gives CDR1 MNHEY, CDR2 SMNVEV (reference sequence). The J segment lost 4 bases and the V segment lost 3 bases, leaving 8 bases of the junction unmatched. This CDR3 comprises 15 residues. The CDR3 reads CASSLTGSNGETQYF. The CDR3 bases are TGTGCCAGCAGTTTGACAGGGTCCAACGGAGAGACCCAGTACTTC.

Remarks on this clone: Other DNA variants within this sample encode the same CDR3. V gene TRBV7-9 combines with J gene TRBJ1-2; 7 bases are a match to TRBD1. Germline CDR1 SEHNR, CDR2 FQNEAQ (reference sequence). The CDR3 consists of 12 residues. The V segment lost 5 bases and the J segment 4 bases; nucleotides outside the gene matches: 1. CDR3 nucleotides: TGTGCCAGCAGCAGGGACAGCTATGGCTACACCTTC. This codes for CASSRDSYGYTF.

On this clone itself: One end of the junction fails to match germline, which may point to a read error. The chain combines TRBV11-2 with TRBJ2-1; 10 nucleotides line up with TRBD1. In germline, CDR1 is SGHAT, CDR2 FQNNGV. This CDR3 has 11 residues. The CDR3 is CASLRTGGPLF. As DNA, the CDR3 is TGTGCCAGCTTGAGGACAGGGGGACCCCTCTTC.

The chain couples TRBV6-5 to TRBJ2-1; possibly TRBD1 for D (6 bases). This CDR3 is built from 15 residues. Germline-derived CDR1 and CDR2 are MNHEY and SVGAGI. V was clipped by 4 bases and J by 2 bases, with 12 bases between them. CDR3 amino acids: CASSLLDSAYNEQFF. Written as DNA, the CDR3 is TGTGCCAGCAGTTTGTTGGACAGCGCCTACAATGAGCAGTTCTTC.

The chain recombines TRBV6-5 with TRBJ2-3; 10 nucleotides line up with TRBD1. Germline-derived CDR1 and CDR2 are MNHEY and SVGAGI. The CDR3 loop spans 14 amino acids. The junction had 5 bases not matched to a gene; V was cut back by 10 bases and J by 1 base. CDR3 nucleotide sequence: TGTGCCACCGGTGGGACAGGGGGCACAGATACGCAGTATTTT. This gives the protein CATGGTGGTDTQYF.